This T cell receptor (beta chain) was recovered during a study of blood T cell repertoires in COVID-19. Looking at the study overall: PBMCs, B-cell-depleted T cells, or T cells were the source of the cDNA or gDNA that made up the material.

The data were produced by immunoSEQ multiplex PCR, yet TCRdb's version contains in-frame clones alone and is incomplete. The sample has roughly 100,000 clones, 70% to 90% seen once. The CDR3 runs 13 residues. Germline V gene data show CDR1 as MNHEY and CDR2 as SMNVEV (reference sequence). With 3 bases removed from V and 1 base from J, the gap between germline ends came to 7 bases. This clonotype originated in a man aged 45-65 years in a cohort sampled during active COVID-19. V and J are TRBV27 and TRBJ2-7; possibly TRBD1 for D (5 bases). Sequences were obtained from peripheral blood. The CDR3 nucleotides are TGTGCCAGCAGTTTGCAGGGTTCCTACGAGCAGTACTTC. This translates into CASSLQGSYEQYF.